This entry lists 7 T cell receptor beta chains sequenced from one sample in a study of blood T cell repertoires in COVID-19. Generated by immunoSEQ multiplex PCR, the TCRdb table keeps only in-frame clones and is missing some. The data hold about 350,000 clones, with roughly 84% observed a single time. Sequencing was done on a sample of PBMCs or T cells enriched from blood (not recorded which). Source of these receptors: a woman aged 25 to 39 who had recovered from COVID-19.

The rearrangement uses TRBV7-9 and TRBJ2-1; 10 bases fit TRBD1. Germline assignment: CDR1 SEHNR and CDR2 FQNEAQ (reference sequence). This CDR3 comprises 16 residues. The junction had 7 bases not matched to a gene; V was cut back by 2 bases and J by 6 bases. Written as DNA, the CDR3 is TGTGCCAGCAGCTTAACCGGGACAGGGGATCGCAATGAGCAGTTCTTC. Translation gives CASSLTGTGDRNEQFF.

J is TRBJ1-5 and V is TRBV30; 7 nucleotides match TRBD1. V lost 1 base, J lost 4 bases, and 10 bases stayed unmatched. CDR3 length: 16 residues. The germline V gene has CDR1 GTSNPN and CDR2 SVGIG (reference sequence). CDR3 bases: TGTGCCTGGAGTGACGGACAGGCGGGCCCTAATCAGCCCCAGCATTTT. Amino acids: CAWSDGQAGPNQPQHF. Variable domain in full (rest from reference TRBV30 and TRBJ1-5): SQTIHQWPATLVQPVGSPLSLECTVEGTSNPNLYWYRQAAGRGLQLLFYSVGIGQISSEVPQNLSASRPQDRQFILSSKKLLLSDSGFYLCAWSDGQAGPNQPQHFGDGTRLSIL.

V and J are TRBV6-5 and TRBJ1-4; 9 bases align to TRBD1. V shed 6 bases, J shed 7 bases, and the junction held 9 bases outside the gene matches. This CDR3 has 15 amino acids. CDR1 and CDR2 (germline): MNHEY, SVGAGI. CDR3 sequence reads: CASRPTGGGGEKLFF. CDR3 coding DNA: TGTGCCAGCAGACCCACAGGGGGCGGGGGTGAAAAACTGTTTTTT.

J is TRBJ1-2 and V is TRBV19; 11 nucleotides line up with TRBD1. The germline V gene encodes CDR1 LNHDA and CDR2 SQIVND (reference sequence). The J segment lost 6 bases and the V segment lost 5 bases, leaving 8 bases of the junction unmatched. The CDR3 covers 15 residues. CDR3 nucleotides: TGTGCCAGTAGTTCTGGACAGGGGGCTTTGGATGGCTACACCTTC. Translation: CASSSGQGALDGYTF.

V gene TRBV19 combines with J gene TRBJ2-1; TRBD2 matches at 8 bases. Germline V CDR1 and CDR2: LNHDA, SQIVND (reference sequence). The CDR3 is 12 amino acids. V lost 9 bases to trimming and J lost 8 bases; unmatched junction nucleotides: 6. CDR3 region: CARGLVPYEQFF. CDR3 nucleotides: TGTGCCAGGGGACTAGTTCCGTATGAGCAGTTCTTC.

The chain recombines TRBV15 with TRBJ2-1, with 7 bases aligning to TRBD2. V was clipped by 5 bases and J by 2 bases; unmatched bases: 9. In germline, CDR1 is LNHNV, CDR2 YYDKDF (reference sequence). The CDR3 spans 16 residues. The CDR3 bases are TGTGCCACCAGCGGAGGAGCGGGGAGCGCCTACAATGAGCAGTTCTTC. The encoded protein is CATSGGAGSAYNEQFF. The full variable domain, its missing parts supplied by reference TRBV15 and TRBJ2-1, is DAMVIQNPRYQVTQFGKPVTLSCSQTLNHNVMYWYQQKSSQAPKLLFHYYDKDFNNEADTPDNFQSRRPNTSFCFLDIRSPGLGDTAMYLCATSGGAGSAYNEQFFGPGTRLTVL.

This chain links TRBV7-8 with TRBJ2-1; D not resolved. Germline V gene lookup returns CDR1 SGHVS and CDR2 FQNEAQ. The CDR3 contains 16 residues. The V end lost 7 bases, the J end lost 8 bases, and 24 bases lay between the germline ends. In DNA form, the CDR3 reads TGTGCCAGCACCCACACCGGAACAGCTCCCGTGGATGAGCAGTTCTTC. This gives the protein CASTHTGTAPVDEQFF.